The clone carrying this T cell receptor beta chain was observed a handful of times. Data came from immunoSEQ multiplex PCR; TCRdb stores just in-frame clones and leaves some out. The table records tens of thousands of clones, roughly 80% of them present only once. This entry comes from a study of blood T cell repertoires in COVID-19. Study details: COVID-19 samples, acute and convalescent, were from the United States, Italy and Spain.

Germline-derived CDR1 and CDR2 are SGHTA and FQGTGA. Trimming stripped 5 bases from V and 10 bases from J, with 12 bases between. This CDR3 comprises 12 residues. The chain uses TRBV7-3 and TRBJ2-1; a weak D match, TRBD2 (6 bases). This TCR was sampled from a woman in her sixties or seventies with acute or convalescent COVID-19. The material sequenced was peripheral blood. Here the CDR3 DNA reads TGTGCCAGCAGCCCAGGCGGGGTAGAGCAGTTCTTC. As protein: CASSPGGVEQFF.